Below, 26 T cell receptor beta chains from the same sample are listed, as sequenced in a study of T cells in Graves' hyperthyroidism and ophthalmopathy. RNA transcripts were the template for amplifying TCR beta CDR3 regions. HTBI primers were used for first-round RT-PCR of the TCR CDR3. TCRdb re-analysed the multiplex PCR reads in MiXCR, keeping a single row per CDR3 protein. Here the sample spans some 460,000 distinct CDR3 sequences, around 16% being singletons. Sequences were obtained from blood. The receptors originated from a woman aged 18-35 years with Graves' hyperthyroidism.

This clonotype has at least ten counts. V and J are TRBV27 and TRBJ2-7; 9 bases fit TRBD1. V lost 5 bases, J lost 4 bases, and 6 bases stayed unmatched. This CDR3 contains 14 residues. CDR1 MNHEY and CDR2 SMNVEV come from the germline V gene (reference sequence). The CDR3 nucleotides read TGTGCCAGCAGTATAACAGGGGGCGAGTACGAGCAGTACTTC. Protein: CASSITGGEYEQYF.

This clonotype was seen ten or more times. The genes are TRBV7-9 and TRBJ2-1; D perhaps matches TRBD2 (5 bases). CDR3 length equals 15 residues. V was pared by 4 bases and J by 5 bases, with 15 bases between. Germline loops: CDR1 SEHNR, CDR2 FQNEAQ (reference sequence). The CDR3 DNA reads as TGTGCCAGCAGCTCCCGAGGGAACAGCAACAATGAGCAGTTCTTC. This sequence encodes CASSSRGNSNNEQFF.

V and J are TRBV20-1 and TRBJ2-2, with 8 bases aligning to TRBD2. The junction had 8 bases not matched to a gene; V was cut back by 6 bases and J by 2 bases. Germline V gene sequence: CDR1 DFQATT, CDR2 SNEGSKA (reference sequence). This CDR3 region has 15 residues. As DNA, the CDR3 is TGCAGTGCAGCGGGGGCCCTGACTAACACCGGGGAGCTGTTTTTT. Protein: CSAAGALTNTGELFF.

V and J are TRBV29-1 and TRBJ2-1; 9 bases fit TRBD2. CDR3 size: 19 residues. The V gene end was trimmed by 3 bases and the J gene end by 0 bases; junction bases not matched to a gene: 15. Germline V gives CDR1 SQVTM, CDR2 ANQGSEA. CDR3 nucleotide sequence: TGCAGCGTTGAGGAGCCCCCGAGTAGCGGGAGACGCTCCTACAATGAGCAGTTCTTC. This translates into CSVEEPPSSGRRSYNEQFF.

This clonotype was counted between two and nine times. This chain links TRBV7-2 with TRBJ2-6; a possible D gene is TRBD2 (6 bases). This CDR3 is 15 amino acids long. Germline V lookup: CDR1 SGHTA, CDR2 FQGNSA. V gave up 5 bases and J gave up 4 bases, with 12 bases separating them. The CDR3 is CASSVGRGGANVLTF. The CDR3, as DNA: TGTGCCAGCAGCGTAGGTCGGGGGGGGGCCAACGTCCTGACTTTC.

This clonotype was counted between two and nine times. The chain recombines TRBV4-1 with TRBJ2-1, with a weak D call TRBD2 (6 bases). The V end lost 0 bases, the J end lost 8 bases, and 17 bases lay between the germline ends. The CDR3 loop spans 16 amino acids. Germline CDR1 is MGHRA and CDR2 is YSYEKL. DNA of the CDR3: TGCGCCAGCAGCCAAGATCGAGTGAGGGCGGGACATGAGCAGTTCTTC. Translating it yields CASSQDRVRAGHEQFF.

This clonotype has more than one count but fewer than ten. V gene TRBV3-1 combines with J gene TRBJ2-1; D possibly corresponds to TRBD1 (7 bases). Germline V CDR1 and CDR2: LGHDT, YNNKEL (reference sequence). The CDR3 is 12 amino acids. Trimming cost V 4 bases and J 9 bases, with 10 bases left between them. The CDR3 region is CASSPGGREQFF. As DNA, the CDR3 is TGTGCCAGCAGCCCAGGGGGGCGTGAGCAGTTCTTC.

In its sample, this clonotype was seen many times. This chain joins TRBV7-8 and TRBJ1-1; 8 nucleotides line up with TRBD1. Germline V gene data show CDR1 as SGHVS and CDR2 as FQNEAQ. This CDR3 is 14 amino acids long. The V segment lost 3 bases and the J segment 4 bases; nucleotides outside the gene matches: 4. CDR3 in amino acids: CASSFRTGRTEAFF. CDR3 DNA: TGTGCCAGCAGCTTCCGGACAGGGCGCACTGAAGCTTTCTTT.

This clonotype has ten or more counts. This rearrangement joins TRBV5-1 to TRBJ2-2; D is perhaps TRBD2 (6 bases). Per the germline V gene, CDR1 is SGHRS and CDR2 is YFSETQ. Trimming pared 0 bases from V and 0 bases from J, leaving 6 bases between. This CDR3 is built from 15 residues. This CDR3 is CASSLGDSNTGELFF. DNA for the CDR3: TGCGCCAGCAGCTTGGGGGACTCGAACACCGGGGAGCTGTTTTTT.

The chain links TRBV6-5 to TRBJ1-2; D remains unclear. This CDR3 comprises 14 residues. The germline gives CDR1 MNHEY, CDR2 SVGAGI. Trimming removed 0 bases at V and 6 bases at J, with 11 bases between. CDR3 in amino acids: CASSYSEGTDGYTF. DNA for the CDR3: TGTGCCAGCAGTTACTCGGAGGGTACCGATGGCTACACCTTC.

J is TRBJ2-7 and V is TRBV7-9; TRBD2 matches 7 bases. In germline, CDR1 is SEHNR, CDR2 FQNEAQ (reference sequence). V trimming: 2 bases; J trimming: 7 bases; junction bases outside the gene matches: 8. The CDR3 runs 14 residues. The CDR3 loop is CASSLSAGVGEQYF. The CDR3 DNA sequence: TGTGCCAGCAGCTTATCGGCGGGAGTAGGGGAGCAGTACTTC.

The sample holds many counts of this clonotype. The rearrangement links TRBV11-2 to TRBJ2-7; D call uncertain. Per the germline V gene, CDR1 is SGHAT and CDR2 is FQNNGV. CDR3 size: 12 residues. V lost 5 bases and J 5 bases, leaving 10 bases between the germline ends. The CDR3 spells CASSPSSHEQYF. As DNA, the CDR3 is TGTGCCAGCAGCCCCAGCAGCCACGAGCAGTACTTC.

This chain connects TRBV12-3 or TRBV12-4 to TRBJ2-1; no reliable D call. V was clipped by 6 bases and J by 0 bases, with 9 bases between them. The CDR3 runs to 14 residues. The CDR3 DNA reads TGTGCCAGCAGCCCCACCCCCTCCTACAATGAGCAGTTCTTC. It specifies CASSPTPSYNEQFF.

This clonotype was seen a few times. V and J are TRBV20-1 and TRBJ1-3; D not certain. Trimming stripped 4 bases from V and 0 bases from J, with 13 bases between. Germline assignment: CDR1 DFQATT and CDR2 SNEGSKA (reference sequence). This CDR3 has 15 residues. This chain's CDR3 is CSAISTAISGNTIYF. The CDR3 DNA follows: TGCAGTGCTATCTCTACAGCCATCTCTGGAAACACCATATATTTT.

The CDR3 region has the DNA TGCAGCGTTGGGCCTATGGATACGCAGTATTTT. Amino acid sequence: CSVGPMDTQYF. The J gene is TRBJ2-3, the V gene TRBV29-1; D call uncertain. This CDR3 contains 11 residues. CDR1 is SQVTM and CDR2 is ANQGSEA in the germline V gene. Between the trimmed V and J ends, which lost 4 bases and 6 bases, there was a span of 8 bases.

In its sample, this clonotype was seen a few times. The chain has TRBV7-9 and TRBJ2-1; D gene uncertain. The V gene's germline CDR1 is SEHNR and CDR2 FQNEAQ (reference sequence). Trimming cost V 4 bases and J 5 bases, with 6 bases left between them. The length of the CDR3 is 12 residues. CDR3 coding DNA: TGTGCCAGCAGCTCCGGAGACAATGAGCAGTTCTTC. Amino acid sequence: CASSSGDNEQFF.

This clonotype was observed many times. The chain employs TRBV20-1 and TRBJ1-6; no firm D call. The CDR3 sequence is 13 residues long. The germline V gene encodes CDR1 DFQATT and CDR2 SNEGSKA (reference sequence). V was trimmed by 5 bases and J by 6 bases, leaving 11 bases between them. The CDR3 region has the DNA TGCAGTGCTCGCCGGGTCTCTAATTCACCCCTCCACTTT. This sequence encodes CSARRVSNSPLHF.

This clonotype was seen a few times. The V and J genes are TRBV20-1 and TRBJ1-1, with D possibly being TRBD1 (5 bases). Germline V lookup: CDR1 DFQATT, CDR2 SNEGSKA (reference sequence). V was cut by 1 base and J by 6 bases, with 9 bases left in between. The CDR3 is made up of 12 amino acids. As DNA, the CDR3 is TGCAGTGCTAGAGGGCAGGGTTCTGAAGCTTTCTTT. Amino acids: CSARGQGSEAFF.

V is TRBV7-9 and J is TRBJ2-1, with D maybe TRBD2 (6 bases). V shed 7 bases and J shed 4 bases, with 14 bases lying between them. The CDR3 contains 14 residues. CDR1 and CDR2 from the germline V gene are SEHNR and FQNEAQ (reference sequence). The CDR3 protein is CASTPGLGYNEQFF. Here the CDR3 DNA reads TGTGCCAGCACCCCGGGACTCGGGTACAATGAGCAGTTCTTC.

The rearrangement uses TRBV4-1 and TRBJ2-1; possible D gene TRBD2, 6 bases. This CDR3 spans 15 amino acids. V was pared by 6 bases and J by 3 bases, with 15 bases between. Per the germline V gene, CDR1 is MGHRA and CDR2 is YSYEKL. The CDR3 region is CASSSTGTGYNEQFF. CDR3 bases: TGCGCCAGCAGTTCAACCGGGACTGGCTACAATGAGCAGTTCTTC.

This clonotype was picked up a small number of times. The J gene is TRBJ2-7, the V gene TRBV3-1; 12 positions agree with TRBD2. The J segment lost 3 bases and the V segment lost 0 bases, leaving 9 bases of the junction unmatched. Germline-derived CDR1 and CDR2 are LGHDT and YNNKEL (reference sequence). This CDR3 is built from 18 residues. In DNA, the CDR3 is TGTGCCAGCAGCCAAGATCCTGTAGGACTAGCGGGGCTCTACGAGCAGTACTTC. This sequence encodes CASSQDPVGLAGLYEQYF.

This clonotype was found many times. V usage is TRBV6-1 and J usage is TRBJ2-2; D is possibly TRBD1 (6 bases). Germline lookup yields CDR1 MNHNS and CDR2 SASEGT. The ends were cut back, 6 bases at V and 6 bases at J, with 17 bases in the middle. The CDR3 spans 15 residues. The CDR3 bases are TGTGCCAGCAGCCCACAGGGCAGCGGTTCCGGGGAGCTGTTTTTT. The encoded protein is CASSPQGSGSGELFF.

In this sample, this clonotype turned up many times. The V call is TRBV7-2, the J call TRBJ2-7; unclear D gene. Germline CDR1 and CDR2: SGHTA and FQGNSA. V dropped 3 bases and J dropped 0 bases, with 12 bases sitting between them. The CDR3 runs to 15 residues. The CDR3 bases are TGTGCCAGCAGCTTCGATCCAGGATCCTCCTACGAGCAGTACTTC. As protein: CASSFDPGSSYEQYF.

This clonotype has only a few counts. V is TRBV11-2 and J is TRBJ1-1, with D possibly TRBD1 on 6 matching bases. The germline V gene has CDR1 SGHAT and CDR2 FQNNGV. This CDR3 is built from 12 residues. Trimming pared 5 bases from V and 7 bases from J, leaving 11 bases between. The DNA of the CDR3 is TGTGCCAGCAGCCCGACAGGAGTTGAAGCTTTCTTT. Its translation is CASSPTGVEAFF.

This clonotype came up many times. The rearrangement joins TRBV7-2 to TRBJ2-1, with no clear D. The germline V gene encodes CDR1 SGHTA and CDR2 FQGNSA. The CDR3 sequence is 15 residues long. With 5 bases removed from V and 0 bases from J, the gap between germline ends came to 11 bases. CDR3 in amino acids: CASSPFESSYNEQFF. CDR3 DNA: TGTGCCAGCAGCCCTTTCGAGAGCTCCTACAATGAGCAGTTCTTC.

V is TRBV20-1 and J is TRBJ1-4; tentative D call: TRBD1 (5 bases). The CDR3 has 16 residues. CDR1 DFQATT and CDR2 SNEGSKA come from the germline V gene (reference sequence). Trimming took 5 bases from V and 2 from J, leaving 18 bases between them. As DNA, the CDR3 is TGCAGTGCTGGGCCCGGGACTGCCGGGACTAATGAAAAACTGTTTTTT. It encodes CSAGPGTAGTNEKLFF.